A single sample is the source of the 25 T cell receptor beta chains below, sequenced in a study of CD8 T cells in Susac syndrome. After extraction with the RNeasy kit, about 0.45 to 1 ug of the RNA was reverse transcribed using random hexamers. MiXCR was run by TCRdb on the immunoSEQ multiplex PCR reads, yielding one entry per CDR3 protein. This table has 120,000 to 150,000 distinct CDR3 sequences, around 95% appearing once. What was sequenced was CD4+ T cells from PBMCs. These receptors all stem from a human donor with Susac syndrome.

The J gene is TRBJ1-2, the V gene TRBV2, with D perhaps matching TRBD1 (5 bases). Trimming removed 8 bases from V and 4 bases from J, with 14 bases in between. Germline-derived CDR1 and CDR2 are SNHLY and FYNNEI. CDR3 size: 13 residues. The CDR3 spells CASWTPRAYGYTF. In DNA form, the CDR3 reads TGTGCCAGCTGGACACCCAGGGCCTATGGCTACACCTTC.

The chain uses TRBV7-9 and TRBJ1-2; D gene ambiguous. Germline values: CDR1 SEHNR, CDR2 FQNEAQ (reference sequence). V was pared by 5 bases and J by 8 bases, with 9 bases between. This CDR3 contains 11 residues. The CDR3 DNA reads TGTGCCAGCAGCCCGACGGAGGGCTACACCTTC. It codes for CASSPTEGYTF.

The chain uses TRBV7-2 and TRBJ2-3; D not resolved. Trimming removed 5 bases from V and 0 bases from J, with 15 bases in between. The CDR3 length is 16 residues. Germline assignment: CDR1 SGHTA and CDR2 FQGNSA. CDR3 sequence (DNA): TGTGCCAGCAGCCCTATGGGCCACCTAAGCACAGATACGCAGTATTTT. It is translated as CASSPMGHLSTDTQYF.

The rearrangement joins TRBV29-1 to TRBJ2-2, with D perhaps given as TRBD1 or TRBD2 (5 bases each). V gave up 4 bases and J gave up 1 base, with 16 bases separating them. Germline assignment: CDR1 SQVTM and CDR2 ANQGSEA. This CDR3 spans 16 amino acids. CDR3: CSVGAAGTQNTGELFF. The CDR3 bases are TGCAGCGTTGGGGCCGCCGGGACCCAGAACACCGGGGAGCTGTTTTTT.

The chain has TRBV15 and TRBJ1-2, with no clear D. V lost 0 bases and J 7 bases, leaving 15 bases between the germline ends. The length of the CDR3 is 15 residues. Germline CDR1 and CDR2: LNHNV and YYDKDF (reference sequence). CDR3 sequence reads: CATSRDLVEDRGYTF. The CDR3, as DNA: TGTGCCACCAGCAGAGACCTGGTGGAGGACCGTGGCTACACCTTC.

The rearrangement links TRBV20-1 to TRBJ2-5; 7 nucleotides match TRBD1. Trimming took 4 bases from V and 1 from J; bases not matched to a gene: 6. Germline CDR1 is DFQATT and CDR2 is SNEGSKA (reference sequence). The CDR3 is made up of 14 amino acids. For the CDR3, the DNA is TGCAGTGCTACCAAACAGGGGATCCAAGAGACCCAGTACTTC. Protein product: CSATKQGIQETQYF.

The V gene is TRBV28, the J gene TRBJ2-3; TRBD2 matches 8 bases. Germline V gives CDR1 MDHEN, CDR2 SYDVKM. CDR3 length: 15 amino acids. V shed 6 bases and J 1 base; nucleotides not matched to a gene: 6. The CDR3 protein is CASSRGGLGTDTQYF. The CDR3 DNA follows: TGTGCCAGCAGCCGGGGGGGACTCGGCACAGATACGCAGTATTTT.

The CDR3 spells CSARFSKVETQYF. The CDR3 DNA reads TGCAGTGCTAGGTTTAGCAAGGTCGAGACCCAGTACTTC. The V call is TRBV20-1, the J call TRBJ2-5; no clear D gene. Germline values: CDR1 DFQATT, CDR2 SNEGSKA (reference sequence). The CDR3 totals 13 residues. V was trimmed by 3 bases and J by 5 bases, leaving 13 bases between them.

The V gene is TRBV29-1, the J gene TRBJ2-7, with TRBD2 matching 9 bases. J gave up 5 bases and V 6 bases, and 17 bases lay outside the gene matches. CDR3 length: 16 residues. Per the germline V gene, CDR1 is SQVTM and CDR2 is ANQGSEA. CDR3 sequence: CSVGGQSGLALHEQYF. The CDR3 DNA is TGCAGCGTGGGGGGACAGTCCGGACTAGCGCTCCACGAGCAGTACTTC.

This clonotype occurred once. The genes are TRBV29-1 and TRBJ1-1; 10 bases agree with TRBD1. Germline assignment: CDR1 SQVTM and CDR2 ANQGSEA. Germline trimming cut 6 bases from V and 2 bases from J; bases unmatched to any gene: 3. The CDR3 has 13 residues. CDR3 DNA sequence: TGCAGCGTAAGACAGGGGGCTAACACTGAAGCTTTCTTT. Amino acid sequence: CSVRQGANTEAFF.

The chain uses TRBV3-1 and TRBJ2-4, with D possibly being TRBD1 (5 bases). Germline lookup yields CDR1 LGHDT and CDR2 YNNKEL (reference sequence). The CDR3 length is 16 residues. V was clipped by 4 bases and J by 0 bases, with 13 bases between them. This CDR3 reads CASSLRGNLAKNIQYF. The CDR3 nucleotides are TGTGCCAGCAGCCTAAGGGGAAATCTAGCCAAAAACATTCAGTACTTC.

The chain is built from TRBV29-1 and TRBJ1-2; D gene uncertain. The CDR3 is 9 amino acids. From germline, CDR1 is SQVTM and CDR2 ANQGSEA. The V gene lost 4 bases and the J gene lost 8 bases, with 5 bases spanning the gap. CDR3 amino acids: CSVVEGYTF. As DNA, the CDR3 is TGCAGCGTTGTGGAGGGCTACACCTTC.

This clonotype has just a few counts. The chain employs TRBV24-1 and TRBJ1-5; D remains unclear. The CDR3 totals 12 residues. V was trimmed by 3 bases and J by 4 bases, leaving 3 bases between them. CDR1 is KGHDR, CDR2 SFDVKD, per germline. CDR3 nucleotides: TGTGCCACCAGTGATCCAAATCAGCCCCAGCATTTT. Encoded protein: CATSDPNQPQHF.

V and J are TRBV28 and TRBJ2-2; D is perhaps TRBD1 (5 bases). With 7 bases removed from V and 4 bases from J, the gap between germline ends came to 16 bases. The CDR3 totals 15 residues. The germline V gene has CDR1 MDHEN and CDR2 SYDVKM. The CDR3 reads CASTPQGVSTGELFF. The CDR3, as DNA: TGTGCCAGCACTCCTCAAGGGGTGAGCACCGGGGAGCTGTTTTTT.

V and J are TRBV5-6 and TRBJ2-3; 7 nucleotides agree with TRBD1. The ends lost 2 bases at V and 4 bases at J; junction bases unmatched: 7. Germline CDR1 and CDR2: SGHDT and YYEEEE. This CDR3 contains 15 residues. The CDR3 region is CASSLRQGPSDTQYF. The DNA of the CDR3 is TGTGCCAGCAGCTTAAGACAGGGTCCATCAGATACGCAGTATTTT.

This chain connects TRBV5-1 to TRBJ2-7; TRBD1 is a possible D gene (7 bases). The V gene lost 4 bases and the J gene lost 3 bases, with 14 bases spanning the gap. From germline, CDR1 is SGHRS and CDR2 YFSETQ. The CDR3 runs to 14 residues. CDR3 residues: CASSIGGGIYEQYF. The CDR3 DNA reads as TGCGCCAGCAGCATTGGAGGGGGCATCTACGAGCAGTACTTC.

V gene TRBV7-9 combines with J gene TRBJ2-5, with D possibly TRBD1 on 5 matching bases. This CDR3 contains 16 residues. Germline CDR1 is SEHNR and CDR2 is FQNEAQ (reference sequence). V lost 5 bases to trimming and J lost 5 bases, with 21 bases between them. CDR3 nucleotides: TGTGCCAGCAGCCTCGATGGAGTTGGGGCCGGCGAGACCCAGTACTTC. It codes for CASSLDGVGAGETQYF.

The chain couples TRBV7-2 to TRBJ2-3; weak D call: TRBD2 (7 bases). CDR1 and CDR2 from the germline V gene are SGHTA and FQGNSA. Trimming removed 5 bases at V and 4 bases at J, with 16 bases between. The CDR3 sequence is 15 residues long. For the CDR3, the DNA is TGTGCCAGCAGCCGCGGGGGCGCCGGGGCAGATACGCAGTATTTT. Encoded protein: CASSRGGAGADTQYF.

The chain is built from TRBV4-1 and TRBJ2-1; 9 bases fit TRBD1. With V trimmed by 0 bases and J by 10 bases, 7 bases remained unmatched. The germline CDR1 and CDR2 sequences are MGHRA and YSYEKL. The CDR3 contains 15 residues. The CDR3 spells CASSQEGTGLWEQFF. In DNA, the CDR3 is TGCGCCAGCAGCCAAGAAGGGACAGGGTTATGGGAGCAGTTCTTC.

The chain recombines TRBV1 with TRBJ2-7; the table's D call TRBD1 went unverified against the DNA. TRBV1 is marked as a pseudogene. The CDR3 length is 12 residues. This chain's CDR3 is CTSSPDSYEQYF. The DNA of the CDR3 is TGCACCAGCAGCCCGGACAGTTACGAGCAGTACTTC.

The chain joins TRBV5-4 to TRBJ2-7; 11 nucleotides agree with TRBD1. CDR1 and CDR2 from the germline V gene are SGHNT and YYREEE (reference sequence). Trimming at V came to 5 bases and at J to 4 bases, leaving 8 bases not matched to a gene. This CDR3 is built from 15 residues. In DNA form, the CDR3 reads TGTGCCAGCAGACTGGGACAGGGGGACCAATACGAGCAGTACTTC. Encoded protein: CASRLGQGDQYEQYF.

The V gene is TRBV25-1, the J gene TRBJ1-2; 8 bases are a match to TRBD1. Germline assignment: CDR1 MGHDK and CDR2 SYGVNS. The V gene end was trimmed by 6 bases and the J gene end by 6 bases; junction bases not matched to a gene: 6. There are 13 residues in the CDR3. The chain's CDR3 is CASRAAGGDGYTF. The CDR3 coding sequence is TGTGCCAGCAGGGCGGCAGGGGGCGATGGCTACACCTTC.

The count of this clonotype is one. This sequence joins TRBV14 and TRBJ2-2; D not resolved. Trimming shortened V by 1 base and J by 5 bases, and 11 bases separated the two germline ends. In germline, CDR1 is SGHDN, CDR2 FVKESK. The CDR3 consists of 15 residues. The CDR3 bases are TGTGCCAGCAGCCAAGGTCGGACCTGGACCGGGGAGCTGTTTTTT. This codes for CASSQGRTWTGELFF.

This clonotype was picked up one time. The gene calls are TRBV3-1 and TRBJ2-1; no definite D call. CDR1 and CDR2 (germline): LGHDT, YNNKEL (reference sequence). Deletions cut 3 bases from V and 7 bases from J, with 7 bases between. This CDR3 comprises 12 residues. The CDR3 region is CASSQIENEQFF. For the CDR3, the DNA is TGTGCCAGCAGCCAGATTGAGAATGAGCAGTTCTTC.

The CDR3 DNA is TGTGCCAGCAGCCTGCGGACGGGCGGAGACATTCAGTACTTC. The encoded protein is CASSLRTGGDIQYF. This rearrangement joins TRBV6-2 or TRBV6-3 to TRBJ2-4, with unresolved D. Germline lookup yields CDR1 MNHEY and CDR2 SVGEGT. CDR3 length: 14 amino acids. V lost 6 bases to trimming and J lost 8 bases, with 17 bases between them.